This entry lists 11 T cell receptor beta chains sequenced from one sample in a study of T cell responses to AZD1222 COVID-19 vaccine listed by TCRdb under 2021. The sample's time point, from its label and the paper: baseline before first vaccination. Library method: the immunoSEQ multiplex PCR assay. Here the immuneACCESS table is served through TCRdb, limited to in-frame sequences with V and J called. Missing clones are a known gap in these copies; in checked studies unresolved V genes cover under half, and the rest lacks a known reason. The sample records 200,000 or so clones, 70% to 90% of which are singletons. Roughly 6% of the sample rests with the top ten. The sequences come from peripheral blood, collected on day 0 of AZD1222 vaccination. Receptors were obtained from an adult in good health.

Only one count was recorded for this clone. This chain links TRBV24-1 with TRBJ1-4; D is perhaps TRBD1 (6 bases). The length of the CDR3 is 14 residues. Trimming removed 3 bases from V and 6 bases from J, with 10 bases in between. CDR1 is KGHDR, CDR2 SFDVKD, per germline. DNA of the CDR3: TGTGCCACCAGTGATAGGACAGTACATGAAAAACTGTTTTTT. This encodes CATSDRTVHEKLFF.

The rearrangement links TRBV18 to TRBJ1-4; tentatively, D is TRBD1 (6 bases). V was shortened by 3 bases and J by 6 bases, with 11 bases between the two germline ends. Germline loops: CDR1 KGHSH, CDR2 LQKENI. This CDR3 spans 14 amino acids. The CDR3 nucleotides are TGTGCCAGCTCACCGTCAACAGGGTATGAAAAACTGTTTTTT. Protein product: CASSPSTGYEKLFF. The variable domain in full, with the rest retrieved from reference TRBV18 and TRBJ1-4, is NAGVMQNPRHLVRRRGQEARLRCSPMKGHSHVYWYRQLPEEGLKFMVYLQKENIIDESGMPKERFSAEFPKEGPSILRIQQVVRGDSAAYFCASSPSTGYEKLFFGSGTQLSVL.

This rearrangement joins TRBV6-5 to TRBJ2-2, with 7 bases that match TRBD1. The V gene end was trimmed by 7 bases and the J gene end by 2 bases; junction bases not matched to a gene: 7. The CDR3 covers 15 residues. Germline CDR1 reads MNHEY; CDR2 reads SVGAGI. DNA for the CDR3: TGTGCCAGCATTTTCCGGGACAGAAACACCGGGGAGCTGTTTTTT. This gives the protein CASIFRDRNTGELFF.

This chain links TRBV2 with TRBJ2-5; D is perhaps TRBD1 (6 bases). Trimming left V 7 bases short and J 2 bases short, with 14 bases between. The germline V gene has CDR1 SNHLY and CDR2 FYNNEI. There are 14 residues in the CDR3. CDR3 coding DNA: TGTGCCAGCACCCCGACAGGAAGACAAGAGACCCAGTACTTC. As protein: CASTPTGRQETQYF.

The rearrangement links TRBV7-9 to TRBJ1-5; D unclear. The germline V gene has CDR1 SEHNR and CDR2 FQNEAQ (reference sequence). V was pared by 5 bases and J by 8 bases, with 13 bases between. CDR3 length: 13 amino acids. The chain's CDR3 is CASSLNAGEPQHF. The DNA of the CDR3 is TGTGCCAGCAGCCTCAACGCGGGTGAGCCCCAGCATTTT.

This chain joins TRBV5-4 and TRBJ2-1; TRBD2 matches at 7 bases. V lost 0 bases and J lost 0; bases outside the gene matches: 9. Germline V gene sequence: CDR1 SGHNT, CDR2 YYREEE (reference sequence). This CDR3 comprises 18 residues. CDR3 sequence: CASSLGGWGGSSYNEQFF. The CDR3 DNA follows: TGTGCCAGCAGCTTGGGCGGTTGGGGGGGTAGCTCCTACAATGAGCAGTTCTTC.

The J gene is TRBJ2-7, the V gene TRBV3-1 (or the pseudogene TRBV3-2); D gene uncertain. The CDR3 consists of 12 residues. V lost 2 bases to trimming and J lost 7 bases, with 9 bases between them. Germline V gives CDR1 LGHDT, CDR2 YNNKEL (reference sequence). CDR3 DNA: TGTGCCAGCAGCCAATCAGGTCTGGAGCAGTACTTC. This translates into CASSQSGLEQYF.

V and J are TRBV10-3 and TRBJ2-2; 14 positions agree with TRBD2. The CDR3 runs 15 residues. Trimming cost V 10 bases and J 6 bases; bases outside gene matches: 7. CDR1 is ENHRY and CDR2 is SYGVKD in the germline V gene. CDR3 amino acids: CASRLAGGPPGELFF. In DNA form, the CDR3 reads TGTGCCAGCCGACTAGCGGGAGGGCCGCCCGGGGAGCTGTTTTTT.

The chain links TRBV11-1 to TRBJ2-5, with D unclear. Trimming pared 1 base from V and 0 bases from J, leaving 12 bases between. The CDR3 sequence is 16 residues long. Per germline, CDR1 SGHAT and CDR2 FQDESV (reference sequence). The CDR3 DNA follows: TGTGCCAGCAGCTTAGTCGAACAGACTTACCAAGAGACCCAGTACTTC. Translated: CASSLVEQTYQETQYF. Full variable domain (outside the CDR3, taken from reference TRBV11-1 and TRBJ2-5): EAEVAQSPRYKITEKSQAVAFWCDPISGHATLYWYRQILGQGPELLVQFQDESVVDDSQLPKDRFSAERLKGVDSTLKIQPAELGDSAMYLCASSLVEQTYQETQYFGPGTRLLVL.

The CDR3 region is CASSGTGLYEQYF. The CDR3 bases are TGTGCCAGTTCCGGGACAGGGTTATACGAGCAGTACTTC. This chain joins TRBV6-5 and TRBJ2-7; 9 positions agree with TRBD1. V lost 9 bases, J lost 4 bases, and 7 bases stayed unmatched. The germline gives CDR1 MNHEY, CDR2 SVGAGI. CDR3 length: 13 residues.

The CDR3 nucleotides read TGTGCCAGCAGCTTGTTGGGACTTTATAATTCACCCCTCCACTTT. Protein sequence: CASSLLGLYNSPLHF. V usage is TRBV5-6 and J usage is TRBJ1-6; perhaps TRBD1 as D (5 bases). The CDR3 consists of 15 residues. In germline, CDR1 is SGHDT, CDR2 YYEEEE. V lost 1 base and J 4 bases, leaving 9 bases between the germline ends.